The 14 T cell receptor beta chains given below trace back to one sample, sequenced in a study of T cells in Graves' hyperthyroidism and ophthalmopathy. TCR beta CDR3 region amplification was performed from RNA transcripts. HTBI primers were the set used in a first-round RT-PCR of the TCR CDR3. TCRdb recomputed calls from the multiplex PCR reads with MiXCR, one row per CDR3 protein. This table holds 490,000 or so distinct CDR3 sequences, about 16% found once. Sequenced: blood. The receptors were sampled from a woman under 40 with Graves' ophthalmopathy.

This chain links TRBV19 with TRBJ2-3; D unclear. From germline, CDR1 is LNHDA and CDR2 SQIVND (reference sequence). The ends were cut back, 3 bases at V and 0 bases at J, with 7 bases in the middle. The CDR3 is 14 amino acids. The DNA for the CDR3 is TGTGCCAGTAGTATGCCCGGTAGCACAGATACGCAGTATTTT. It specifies CASSMPGSTDTQYF.

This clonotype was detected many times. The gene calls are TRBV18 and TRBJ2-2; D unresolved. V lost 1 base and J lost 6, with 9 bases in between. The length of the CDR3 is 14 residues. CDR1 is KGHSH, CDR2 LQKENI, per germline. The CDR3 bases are TGTGCCAGCTCACCACAGGGTTCGGCCGGGGAGCTGTTTTTT. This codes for CASSPQGSAGELFF.

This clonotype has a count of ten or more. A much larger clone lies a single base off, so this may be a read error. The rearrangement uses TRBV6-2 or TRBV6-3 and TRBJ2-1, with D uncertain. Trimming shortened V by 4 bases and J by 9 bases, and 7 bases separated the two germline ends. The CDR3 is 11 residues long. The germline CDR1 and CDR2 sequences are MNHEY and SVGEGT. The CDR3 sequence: CASSFWGEQFF. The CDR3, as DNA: TGTGCCAGCAGTTTTTGGGGTGAGCAGTTCTTC.

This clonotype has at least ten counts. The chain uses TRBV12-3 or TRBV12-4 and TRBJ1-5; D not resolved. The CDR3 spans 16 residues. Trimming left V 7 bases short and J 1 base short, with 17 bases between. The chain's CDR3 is CASTAGPMMSNQPQHF. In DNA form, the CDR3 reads TGTGCCAGCACCGCGGGCCCGATGATGAGCAATCAGCCCCAGCATTTT.

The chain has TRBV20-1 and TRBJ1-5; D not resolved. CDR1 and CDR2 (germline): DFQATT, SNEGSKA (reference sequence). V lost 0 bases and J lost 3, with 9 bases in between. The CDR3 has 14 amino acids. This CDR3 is CSARDIGDNQPQHF. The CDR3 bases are TGCAGTGCTAGAGATATCGGAGACAATCAGCCCCAGCATTTT.

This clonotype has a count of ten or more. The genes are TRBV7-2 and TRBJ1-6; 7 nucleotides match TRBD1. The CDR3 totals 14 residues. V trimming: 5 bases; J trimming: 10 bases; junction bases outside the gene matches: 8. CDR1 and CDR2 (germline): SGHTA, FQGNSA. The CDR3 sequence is CASSLTGVRSPLHF. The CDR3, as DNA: TGTGCCAGCAGCCTAACAGGGGTTCGATCACCCCTCCACTTT.

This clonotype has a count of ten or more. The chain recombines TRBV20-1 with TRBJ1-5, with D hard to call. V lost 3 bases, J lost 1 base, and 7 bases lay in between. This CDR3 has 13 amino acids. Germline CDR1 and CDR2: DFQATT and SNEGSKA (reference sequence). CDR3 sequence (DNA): TGCAGTGCTAGGTCCCCGAGCAATCAGCCCCAGCATTTT. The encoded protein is CSARSPSNQPQHF.

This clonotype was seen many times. In DNA, the CDR3 is TGTGCCAGCTCACAGGAGCAGGGGACAGGGTATGGCTACACCTTC. It specifies CASSQEQGTGYGYTF. The chain is built from TRBV18 and TRBJ1-2; 9 bases map to TRBD1. Trimming at V came to 4 bases and at J to 5 bases, leaving 8 bases not matched to a gene. The CDR3 length is 15 residues. CDR1 is KGHSH and CDR2 is LQKENI in the germline V gene.

The chain's CDR3 is CASSVPGQGSYNEQFF. The CDR3 nucleotides read TGTGCCAGCAGCGTCCCGGGACAGGGCTCCTACAATGAGCAGTTCTTC. This chain joins TRBV7-9 and TRBJ2-1; 9 bases fit TRBD1. Germline loops: CDR1 SEHNR, CDR2 FQNEAQ (reference sequence). The CDR3 has 16 amino acids. Unmatched junction bases numbered 5, after V lost 5 bases and J lost 0 bases.

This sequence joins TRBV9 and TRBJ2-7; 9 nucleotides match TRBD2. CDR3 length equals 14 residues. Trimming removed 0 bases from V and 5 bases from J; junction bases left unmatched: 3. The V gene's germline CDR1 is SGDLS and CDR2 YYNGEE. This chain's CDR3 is CASSVVGLADEQYF. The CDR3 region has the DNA TGTGCCAGCAGCGTAGTGGGACTAGCAGACGAGCAGTACTTC.

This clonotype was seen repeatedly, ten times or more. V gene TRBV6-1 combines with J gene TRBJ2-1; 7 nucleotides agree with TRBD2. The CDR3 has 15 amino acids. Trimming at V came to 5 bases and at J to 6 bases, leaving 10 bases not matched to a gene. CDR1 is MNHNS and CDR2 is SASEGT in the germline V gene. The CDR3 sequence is CASSLQWGGINEQFF. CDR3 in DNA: TGTGCCAGCAGTCTCCAATGGGGGGGGATCAATGAGCAGTTCTTC.

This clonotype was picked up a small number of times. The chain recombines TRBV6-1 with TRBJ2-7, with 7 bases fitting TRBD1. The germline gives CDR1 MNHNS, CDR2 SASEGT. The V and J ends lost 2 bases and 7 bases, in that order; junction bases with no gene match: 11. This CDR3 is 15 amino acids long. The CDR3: CASSEQGQALGEQYF. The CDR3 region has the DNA TGTGCCAGCAGTGAACAAGGACAGGCCCTGGGGGAGCAGTACTTC.

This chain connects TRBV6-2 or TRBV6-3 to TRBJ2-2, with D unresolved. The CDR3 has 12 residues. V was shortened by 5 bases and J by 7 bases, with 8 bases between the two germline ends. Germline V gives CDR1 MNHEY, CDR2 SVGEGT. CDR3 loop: CASSRYRGELFF. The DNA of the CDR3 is TGTGCCAGCAGTCGGTACCGCGGGGAGCTGTTTTTT.

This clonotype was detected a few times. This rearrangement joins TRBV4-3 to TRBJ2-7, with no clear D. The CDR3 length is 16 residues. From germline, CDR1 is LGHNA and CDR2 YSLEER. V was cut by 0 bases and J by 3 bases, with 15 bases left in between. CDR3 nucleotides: TGCGCCAGCAGCCAAGATATAGACACTTCGGTCTACGAGCAGTACTTC. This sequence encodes CASSQDIDTSVYEQYF.